The 10 T cell receptor beta chains given below trace back to one sample, sequenced in a study of Ad26.COV2.S vaccination and SARS-CoV-2 variants. Treatment meaning: roughly 18 received Ad26.COV2.S at low or high dose, single or two shots; roughly five received placebo; per-sample allocation not given. Repertoires come from day 63 after the first vaccine or placebo injection. Clones were read by immunoSEQ multiplex PCR, and TCRdb kept only the in-frame ones, dropping some. Of around 450,000 clones in the sample, around 90% were seen once. The sequencing here drew on peripheral blood, taken in a trial of Ad26.COV2.S vaccine versus placebo. The source of these receptors is a person between 18 and 60 years old who received the Ad26.COV2.S COVID-19 vaccine or a placebo.

The rearrangement links TRBV14 to TRBJ2-3, with TRBD2 matching over 11 bases. Looked up from germline, CDR1 is SGHDN and CDR2 is FVKESK. The junction had 6 bases not matched to a gene; V was cut back by 5 bases and J by 2 bases. The CDR3 covers 16 residues. CDR3 in amino acids: CASSTGLAVFTDTQYF. CDR3 bases: TGTGCCAGCAGCACGGGACTAGCGGTATTCACAGATACGCAGTATTTT.

This clone was counted a few times. The rearrangement uses TRBV6-2 or TRBV6-3 and TRBJ1-4; no clear D. The CDR3 runs 12 residues. V was shortened by 2 bases and J by 6 bases, with 4 bases between the two germline ends. In germline, CDR1 is MNHEY, CDR2 SVGEGT. The CDR3, as DNA: TGTGCCAGCAGTTACACCGATGAAAAACTGTTTTTT. This encodes CASSYTDEKLFF.

The chain is built from TRBV12-3 or TRBV12-4 and TRBJ1-2; D gene uncertain. The V end was cut by 8 bases, the J end by 3 bases, with 13 bases between. The CDR3 sequence is 13 residues long. CDR3 in amino acids: CASSGVPYYGYTF. DNA for the CDR3: TGTGCCAGCTCTGGGGTTCCTTACTATGGCTACACCTTC.

V is TRBV19 and J is TRBJ2-2, with 9 bases aligning to TRBD2. Trimming at V came to 5 bases and at J to 0 bases, leaving 7 bases not matched to a gene. The CDR3 length is 17 residues. Per germline, CDR1 LNHDA and CDR2 SQIVND (reference sequence). The CDR3 sequence: CASSWLAGRSNTGELFF. The CDR3 DNA reads as TGTGCCAGTAGTTGGCTAGCGGGGCGATCGAACACCGGGGAGCTGTTTTTT.

In its sample, this clone was seen a few times. The chain couples TRBV30 to TRBJ2-6; D possibly uses TRBD1 or TRBD2 (5 bases each). CDR3 length: 19 amino acids. Germline assignment: CDR1 GTSNPN and CDR2 SVGIG (reference sequence). V shed 3 bases and J shed 1 base, with 22 bases lying between them. The DNA for the CDR3 is TGTGCCTGGAGCCGTCTCTCCTCCGGGACGAGTTCTGGGGCCAACGTCCTGACTTTC. Translated, it gives CAWSRLSSGTSSGANVLTF.

The chain couples TRBV2 to TRBJ1-4; D is uncertain. With 10 bases removed from V and 5 bases from J, the gap between germline ends came to 8 bases. The length of the CDR3 is 11 residues. Germline CDR1 reads SNHLY; CDR2 reads FYNNEI. The CDR3 region has the DNA TGTGCCACTAGCCACAATGAAAAACTGTTTTTT. This gives the protein CATSHNEKLFF.

This chain connects TRBV7-2 to TRBJ2-4, with TRBD2 matching 9 bases. V was clipped by 2 bases and J by 5 bases; unmatched bases: 4. The CDR3 length is 15 residues. Germline CDR1 is SGHTA and CDR2 is FQGNSA. CDR3 DNA sequence: TGTGCCAGCAGCTTATTTGCGGGAGGGCAAAACATTCAGTACTTC. As protein: CASSLFAGGQNIQYF.

The chain couples TRBV12-5 to TRBJ1-6, with D unclear. Germline V gene sequence: CDR1 LGHNT, CDR2 FRNRAP. V was shortened by 0 bases and J by 5 bases, with 11 bases between the two germline ends. The CDR3 totals 16 residues. The chain's CDR3 is CASGLVRGPNNSPLHF. In nucleotides, the CDR3 is TGTGCTAGTGGTTTGGTACGAGGGCCAAATAATTCACCCCTCCACTTT.

The chain links TRBV4-3 to TRBJ2-7; unclear D gene. Germline V gene data show CDR1 as LGHNA and CDR2 as YSLEER. V lost 2 bases to trimming and J lost 3 bases, with 8 bases between them. The CDR3 sequence is 13 residues long. CDR3 in DNA: TGCGCCAGCAGCCAATCGATTTTCTACGAGCAGTACTTC. It encodes CASSQSIFYEQYF.

The V call is TRBV13, the J call TRBJ2-3; D is unclear. The CDR3 sequence is 17 residues long. V dropped 5 bases and J dropped 1 base, with 19 bases sitting between them. Germline CDR1 is PRHDT and CDR2 is FYEKMQ (reference sequence). This chain's CDR3 is CASSRHSTLVGTDTQYF. CDR3 sequence (DNA): TGTGCCAGCAGCCGTCACTCCACGTTAGTAGGCACAGATACGCAGTATTTT.